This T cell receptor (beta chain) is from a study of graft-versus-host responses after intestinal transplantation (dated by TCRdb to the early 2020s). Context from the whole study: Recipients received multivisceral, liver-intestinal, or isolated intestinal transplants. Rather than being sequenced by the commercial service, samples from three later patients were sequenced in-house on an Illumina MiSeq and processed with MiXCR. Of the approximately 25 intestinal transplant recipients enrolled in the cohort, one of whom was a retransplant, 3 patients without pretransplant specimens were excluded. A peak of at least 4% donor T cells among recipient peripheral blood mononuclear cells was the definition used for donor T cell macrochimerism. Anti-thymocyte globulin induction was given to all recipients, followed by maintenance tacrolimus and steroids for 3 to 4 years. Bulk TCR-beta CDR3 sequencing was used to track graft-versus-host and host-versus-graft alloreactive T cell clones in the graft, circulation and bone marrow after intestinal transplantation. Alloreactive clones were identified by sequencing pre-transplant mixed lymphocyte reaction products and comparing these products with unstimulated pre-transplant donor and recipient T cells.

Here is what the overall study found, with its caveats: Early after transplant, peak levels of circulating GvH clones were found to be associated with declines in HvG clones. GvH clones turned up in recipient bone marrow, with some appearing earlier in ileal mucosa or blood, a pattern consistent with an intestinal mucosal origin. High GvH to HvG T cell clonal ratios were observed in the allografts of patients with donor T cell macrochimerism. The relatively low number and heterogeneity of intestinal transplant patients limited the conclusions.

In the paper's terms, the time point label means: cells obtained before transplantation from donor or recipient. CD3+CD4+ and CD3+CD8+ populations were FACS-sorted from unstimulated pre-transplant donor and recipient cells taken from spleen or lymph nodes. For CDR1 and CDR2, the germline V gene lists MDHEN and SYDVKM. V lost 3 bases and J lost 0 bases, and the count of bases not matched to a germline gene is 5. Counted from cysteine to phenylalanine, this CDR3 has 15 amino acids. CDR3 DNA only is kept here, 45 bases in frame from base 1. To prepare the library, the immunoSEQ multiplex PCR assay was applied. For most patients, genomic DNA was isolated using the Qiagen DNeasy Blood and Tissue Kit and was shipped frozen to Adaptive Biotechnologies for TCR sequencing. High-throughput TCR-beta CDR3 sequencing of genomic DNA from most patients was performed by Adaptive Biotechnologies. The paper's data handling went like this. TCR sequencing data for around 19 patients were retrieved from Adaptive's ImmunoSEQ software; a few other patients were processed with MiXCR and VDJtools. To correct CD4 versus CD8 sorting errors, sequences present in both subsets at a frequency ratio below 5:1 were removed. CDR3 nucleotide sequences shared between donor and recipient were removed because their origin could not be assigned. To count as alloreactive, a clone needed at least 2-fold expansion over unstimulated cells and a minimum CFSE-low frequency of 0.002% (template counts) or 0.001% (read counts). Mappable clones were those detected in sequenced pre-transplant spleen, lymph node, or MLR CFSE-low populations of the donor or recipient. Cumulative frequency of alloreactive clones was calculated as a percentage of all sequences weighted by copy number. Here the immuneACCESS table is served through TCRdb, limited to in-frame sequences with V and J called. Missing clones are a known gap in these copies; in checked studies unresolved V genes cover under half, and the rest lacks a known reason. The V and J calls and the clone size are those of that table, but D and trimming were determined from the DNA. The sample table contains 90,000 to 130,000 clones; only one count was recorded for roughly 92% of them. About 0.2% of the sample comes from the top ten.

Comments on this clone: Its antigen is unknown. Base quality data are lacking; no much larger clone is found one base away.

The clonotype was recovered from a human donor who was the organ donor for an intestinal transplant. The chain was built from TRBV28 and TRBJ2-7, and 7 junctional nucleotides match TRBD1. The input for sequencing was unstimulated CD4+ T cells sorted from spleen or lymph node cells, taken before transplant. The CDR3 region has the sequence CASSFLDRYSYEQYF. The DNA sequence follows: TGTGCCAGCAGTTTCCTGGACAGGTACTCCTACGAGCAGTACTTC. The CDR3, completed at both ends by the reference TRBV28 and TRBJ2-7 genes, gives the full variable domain DVKVTQSSRYLVKRTGEKVFLECVQDMDHENMFWYRQDPGLGLRLIYFSYDVKMKEKGDIPEGYSVSREKKERFSLILESASTNQTSMYLCASSFLDRYSYEQYFGPGTRLTVT.